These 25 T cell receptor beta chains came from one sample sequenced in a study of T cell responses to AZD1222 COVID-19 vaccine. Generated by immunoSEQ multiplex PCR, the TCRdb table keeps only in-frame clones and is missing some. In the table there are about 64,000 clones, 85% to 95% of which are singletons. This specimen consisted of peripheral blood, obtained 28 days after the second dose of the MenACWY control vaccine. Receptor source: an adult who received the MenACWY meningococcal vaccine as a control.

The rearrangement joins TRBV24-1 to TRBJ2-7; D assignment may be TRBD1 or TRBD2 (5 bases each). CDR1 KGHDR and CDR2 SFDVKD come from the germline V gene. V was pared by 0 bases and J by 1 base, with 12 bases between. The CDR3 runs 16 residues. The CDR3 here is CATSDLGRDGSYEQYF. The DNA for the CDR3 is TGTGCCACCAGTGATTTGGGCAGGGACGGATCCTACGAGCAGTACTTC.

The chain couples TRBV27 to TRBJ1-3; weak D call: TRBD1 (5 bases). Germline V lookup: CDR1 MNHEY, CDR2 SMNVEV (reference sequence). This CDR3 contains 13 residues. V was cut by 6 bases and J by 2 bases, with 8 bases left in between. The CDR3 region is CASRGEAGNTIYF. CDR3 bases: TGTGCCAGCAGGGGGGAAGCTGGAAACACCATATATTTT.

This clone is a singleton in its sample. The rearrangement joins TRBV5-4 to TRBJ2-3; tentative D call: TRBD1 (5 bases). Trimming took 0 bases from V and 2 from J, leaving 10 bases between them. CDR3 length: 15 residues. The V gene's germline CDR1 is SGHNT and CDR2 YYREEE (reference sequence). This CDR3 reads CASSLADTATDTQYF. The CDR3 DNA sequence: TGTGCCAGCAGCTTGGCGGACACCGCCACAGATACGCAGTATTTT.

The CDR3 DNA sequence: TGTGCCAGCAGTTACTCGGACAGTTATTGGGGGACCCAGTACTTC. It is translated as CASSYSDSYWGTQYF. The chain joins TRBV6-2 or TRBV6-3 to TRBJ2-5, with D possibly TRBD1 on 6 matching bases. Trimming removed 0 bases at V and 7 bases at J, with 15 bases between. Germline CDR1 and CDR2: MNHEY and SVGEGT. The CDR3 length is 15 residues.

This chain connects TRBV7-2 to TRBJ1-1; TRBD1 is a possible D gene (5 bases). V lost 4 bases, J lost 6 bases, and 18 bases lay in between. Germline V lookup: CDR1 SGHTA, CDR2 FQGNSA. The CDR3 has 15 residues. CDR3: CASSSPDRGRSEAFF. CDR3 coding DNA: TGTGCCAGCAGCTCCCCCGACAGAGGAAGGTCTGAAGCTTTCTTT.

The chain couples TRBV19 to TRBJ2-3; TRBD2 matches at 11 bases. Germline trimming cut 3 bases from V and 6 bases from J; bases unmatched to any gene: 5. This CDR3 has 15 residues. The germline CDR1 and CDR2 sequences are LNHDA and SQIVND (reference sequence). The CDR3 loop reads CASSIIAGGSDTQYF. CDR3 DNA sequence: TGTGCCAGTAGTATCATAGCGGGAGGGTCTGATACGCAGTATTTT. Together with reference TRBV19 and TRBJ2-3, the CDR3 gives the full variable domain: DGGITQSPKYLFRKEGQNVTLSCEQNLNHDAMYWYRQDPGQGLRLIYYSQIVNDFQKGDIAEGYSVSREKKESFPLTVTSAQKNPTAFYLCASSIIAGGSDTQYFGPGTRLTVL.

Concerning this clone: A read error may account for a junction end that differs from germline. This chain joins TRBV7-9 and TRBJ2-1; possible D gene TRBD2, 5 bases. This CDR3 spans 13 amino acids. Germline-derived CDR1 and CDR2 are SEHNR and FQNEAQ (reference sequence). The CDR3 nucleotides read TGTGCCAGCACCTTAGGAGGCGGAGCGGAGCAGTTCTTC. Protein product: CASTLGGGAEQFF. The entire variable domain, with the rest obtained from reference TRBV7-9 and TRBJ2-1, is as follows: DTGVSQNPRHKITKRGQNVTFRCDPISEHNRLYWYRQTLGQGPEFLTYFQNEAQLEKSRLLSDRFSAERPKGSFSTLEIQRTEQGDSAMYLCASTLGGGAEQFFGPGTRLTVL.

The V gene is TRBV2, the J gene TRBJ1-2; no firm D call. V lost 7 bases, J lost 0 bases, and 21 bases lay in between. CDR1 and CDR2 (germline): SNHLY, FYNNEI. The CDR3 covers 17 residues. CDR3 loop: CASTQEAKALANYGYTF. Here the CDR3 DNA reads TGTGCCAGCACCCAGGAGGCAAAGGCCCTGGCTAACTATGGCTACACCTTC.

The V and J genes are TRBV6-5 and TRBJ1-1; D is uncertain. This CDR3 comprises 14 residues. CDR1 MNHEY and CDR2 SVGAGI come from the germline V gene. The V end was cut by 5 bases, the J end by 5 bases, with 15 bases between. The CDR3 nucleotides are TGTGCCAGCAGTACGTACCCAGGATTAACTGAAGCTTTCTTT. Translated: CASSTYPGLTEAFF.

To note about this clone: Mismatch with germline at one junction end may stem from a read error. DNA of the CDR3: TGTGCCTGCAGACTAGAGACGAACACCGGGGAGCTGTTTTTT. Translating it yields CACRLETNTGELFF. This chain joins TRBV2 and TRBJ2-2; D might be TRBD2 (6 bases). Germline V gene sequence: CDR1 SNHLY, CDR2 FYNNEI. This CDR3 contains 14 residues.

CDR3 coding DNA: TGCGCCAGCAGCCCAGCTCGGCTGGATACGCAGTATTTT. This codes for CASSPARLDTQYF. This chain uses TRBV4-1 with TRBJ2-3; D gene ambiguous. The length of the CDR3 is 13 residues. Germline CDR1 is MGHRA and CDR2 is YSYEKL. V lost 4 bases to trimming and J lost 6 bases, with 11 bases between them.

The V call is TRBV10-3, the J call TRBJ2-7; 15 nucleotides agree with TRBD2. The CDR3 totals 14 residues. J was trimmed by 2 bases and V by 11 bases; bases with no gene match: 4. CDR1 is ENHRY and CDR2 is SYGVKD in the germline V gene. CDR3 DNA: TGTGCCTCGGGGACTAGCGGGGGGACCTACGAGCAGTACTTC. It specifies CASGTSGGTYEQYF.

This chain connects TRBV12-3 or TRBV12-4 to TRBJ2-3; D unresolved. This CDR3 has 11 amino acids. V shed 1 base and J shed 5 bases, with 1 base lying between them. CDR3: CASSLGDTQYF. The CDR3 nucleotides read TGTGCCAGCAGTTTAGGAGATACGCAGTATTTT.

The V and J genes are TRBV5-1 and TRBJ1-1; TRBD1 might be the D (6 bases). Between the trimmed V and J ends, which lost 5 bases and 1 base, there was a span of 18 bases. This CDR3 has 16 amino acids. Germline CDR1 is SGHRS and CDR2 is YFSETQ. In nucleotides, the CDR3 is TGCGCCAGCAGACCCCTAGCCGGACAGCGGAACACTGAAGCTTTCTTT. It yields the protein CASRPLAGQRNTEAFF.

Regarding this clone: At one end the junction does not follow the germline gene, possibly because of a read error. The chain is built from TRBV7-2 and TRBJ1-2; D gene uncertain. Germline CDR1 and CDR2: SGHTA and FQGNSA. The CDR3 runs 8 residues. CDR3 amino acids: CASSPFDF. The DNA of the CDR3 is TGTGCCAGCAGCCCCTTTGACTTC.

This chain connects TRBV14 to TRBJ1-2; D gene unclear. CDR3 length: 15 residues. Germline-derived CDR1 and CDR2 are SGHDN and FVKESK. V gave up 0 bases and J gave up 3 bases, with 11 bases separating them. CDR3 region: CASSQEKESYYGYTF. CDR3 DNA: TGTGCCAGCAGCCAAGAGAAAGAGTCTTACTATGGCTACACCTTC.

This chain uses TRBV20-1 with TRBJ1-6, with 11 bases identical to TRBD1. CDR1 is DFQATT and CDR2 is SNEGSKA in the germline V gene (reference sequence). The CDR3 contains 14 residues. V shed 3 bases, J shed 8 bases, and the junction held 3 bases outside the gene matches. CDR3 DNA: TGCAGTGCTAGTGGGACAGGGGGTCATTCACCCCTCCACTTT. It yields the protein CSASGTGGHSPLHF.

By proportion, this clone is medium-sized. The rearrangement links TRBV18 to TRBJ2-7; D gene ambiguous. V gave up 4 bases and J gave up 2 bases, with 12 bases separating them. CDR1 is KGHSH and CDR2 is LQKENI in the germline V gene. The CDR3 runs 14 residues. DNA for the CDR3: TGTGCCAGCTCACAATACGGAAATACCTACGAGCAGTACTTC. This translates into CASSQYGNTYEQYF.

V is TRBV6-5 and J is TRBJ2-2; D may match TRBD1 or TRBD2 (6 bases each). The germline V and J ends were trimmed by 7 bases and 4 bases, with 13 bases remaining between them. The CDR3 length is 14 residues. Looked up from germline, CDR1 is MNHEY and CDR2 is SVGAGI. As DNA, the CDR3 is TGTGCCAGCAACCGCCGGGGGCCCACCGGGGAGCTGTTTTTT. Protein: CASNRRGPTGELFF.

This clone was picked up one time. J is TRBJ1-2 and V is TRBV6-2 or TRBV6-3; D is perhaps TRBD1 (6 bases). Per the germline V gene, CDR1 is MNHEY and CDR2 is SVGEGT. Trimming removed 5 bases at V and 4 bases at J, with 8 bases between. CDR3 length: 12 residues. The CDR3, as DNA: TGTGCCAGCAGTCCACAGGGCTATGGCTACACCTTC. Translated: CASSPQGYGYTF.

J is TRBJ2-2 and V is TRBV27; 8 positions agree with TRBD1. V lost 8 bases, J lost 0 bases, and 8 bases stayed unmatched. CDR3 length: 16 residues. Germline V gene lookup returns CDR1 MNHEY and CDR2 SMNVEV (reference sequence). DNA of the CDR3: TGTGCCAGCCGACGACAGGGGATGGCGAACACCGGGGAGCTGTTTTTT. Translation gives CASRRQGMANTGELFF.

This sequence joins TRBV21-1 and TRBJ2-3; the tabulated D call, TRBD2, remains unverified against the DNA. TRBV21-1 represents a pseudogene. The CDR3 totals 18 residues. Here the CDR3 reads CASSTYGLGTGPTDTQYF. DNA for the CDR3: TGTGCCAGCAGCACGTACGGACTAGGGACGGGGCCCACAGATACGCAGTATTTT.

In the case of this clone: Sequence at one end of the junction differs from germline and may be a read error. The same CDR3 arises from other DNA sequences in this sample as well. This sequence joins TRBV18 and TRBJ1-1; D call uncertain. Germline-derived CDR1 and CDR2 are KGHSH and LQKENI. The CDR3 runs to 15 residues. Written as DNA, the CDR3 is TGTGCCAGCTCCGCCCCGGTGGGGATGAACACTGAAGCCTTCTTT. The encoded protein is CASSAPVGMNTEAFF. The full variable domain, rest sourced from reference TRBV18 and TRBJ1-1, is NAGVMQNPRHLVRRRGQEARLRCSPMKGHSHVYWYRQLPEEGLKFMVYLQKENIIDESGMPKERFSAEFPKEGPSILRIQQVVRGDSAAYFCASSAPVGMNTEAFFGQGTRLTVV.

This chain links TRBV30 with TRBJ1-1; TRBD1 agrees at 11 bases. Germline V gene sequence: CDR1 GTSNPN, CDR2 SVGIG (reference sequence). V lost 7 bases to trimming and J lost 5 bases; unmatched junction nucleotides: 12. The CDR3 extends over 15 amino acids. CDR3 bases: TGTGCCTCCCTCGGGACAGGGGGTTTCGCGACTGAAGCTTTCTTT. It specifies CASLGTGGFATEAFF. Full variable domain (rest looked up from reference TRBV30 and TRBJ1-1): SQTIHQWPATLVQPVGSPLSLECTVEGTSNPNLYWYRQAAGRGLQLLFYSVGIGQISSEVPQNLSASRPQDRQFILSSKKLLLSDSGFYLCASLGTGGFATEAFFGQGTRLTVV.

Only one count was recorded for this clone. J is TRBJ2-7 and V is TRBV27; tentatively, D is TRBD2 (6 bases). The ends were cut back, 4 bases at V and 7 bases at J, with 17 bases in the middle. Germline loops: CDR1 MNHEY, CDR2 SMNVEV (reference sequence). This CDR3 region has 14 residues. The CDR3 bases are TGTGCCAGCAGTTCAACTCCGCACGGAGGGGAGCAGTACTTC. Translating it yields CASSSTPHGGEQYF.